This is a list of T cell receptor beta chains from one sample in a study of lymphopenia after photon versus proton radiotherapy. Profiling relied on immunoSEQ multiplex PCR, and the TCRdb table lists in-frame clones only, not all of them. Of 150,000 to 200,000 clones in the sample, about nine tenths were seen once. The sequenced sample was peripheral blood, obtained from a patient treated with photon-based radiotherapy. All receptors come from a man in his fifties or sixties with gastric cancer. Both conserved end residues are part of each CDR3. D genes are given only for firm matches. Only some rows state a clone size, as once, few, many or a class for expanded clones.

TRBJ2-1,TRBV7-2,NA,NA,TGTGCCAGCACCATTCTGAGCGGCTACAATGAGCAGTTCTTC,CASTILSGYNEQFF
TRBJ2-1,TRBV19,NA,NA,TGTGCCAGTAGTCCCTCTGGGAGCTGGAGCTCCTACAATGAGCAGTTCTTC,CASSPSGSWSSYNEQFF
TRBJ1-2,TRBV28,TRBD1,once,TGTGCCAGCAGTTTAGGAACAGGGGATGGCTATGGCTACACCTTC,CASSLGTGDGYGYTF
TRBJ2-3,TRBV19,NA,NA,TGTGCCAGCAAGTATACGGACACAGATACGCAGTATTTT,CASKYTDTDTQYF
TRBJ2-7,TRBV6-1,TRBD1,NA,TGTGCCAGCAAGAAGGACAGGGCCTACGAGCAGTACTTC,CASKKDRAYEQYF
TRBJ2-7,TRBV5-1,NA,few,TGCGCCAGCAGCCCCCAGTCGGCTAGTTACTACGAGCAGTACTTC,CASSPQSASYYEQYF
TRBJ2-5,TRBV28,NA,NA,TGTGCCAGCAGCCCCGGACTGAAGAGAACCCAGTACTTC,CASSPGLKRTQYF
TRBJ2-2,TRBV18,NA,few,TGTGCCAGCTCACCCCTTGCAGGGAACACCGGGGAGCTGTTTTTT,CASSPLAGNTGELFF
TRBJ2-7,TRBV10-3,NA,NA,TGTGCCATCAGTGGGACACAGTCTGAGCAGTACTTC,CAISGTQSEQYF
TRBJ2-1,TRBV13,TRBD2,NA,TGTGCCAGCAGCTTTTTCAGCGGGAGAACCTACAATGAGCAGTTCTTC,CASSFFSGRTYNEQFF
TRBJ1-2,TRBV5-1,TRBD1,few,TGCGCCAGCAGCCGAGAGGGACAGACGGGTGGCTACACCTTC,CASSREGQTGGYTF
TRBJ1-5,TRBV28,TRBD1,NA,TGTGCCAGCAGGGCCGCCGGGACAGGGGATCTTCAGCCCCAGCATTTT,CASRAAGTGDLQPQHF
TRBJ2-1,TRBV6-1,NA,NA,TGTGCCAGCAGCGCCAATGTCAGGGTTGGTGAGCAGTTCTTC,CASSANVRVGEQFF
TRBJ2-2,TRBV5-1,NA,NA,TGCGCCAGCAGCAGGAACACCGGGGAGCTGTTTTTT,CASSRNTGELFF
TRBJ1-1,TRBV7-2,NA,NA,TGTGCCAGCAGCCCCCATGCAGGGGCGGGGGGCACTGAAGCTTTCTTT,CASSPHAGAGGTEAFF
TRBJ2-7,TRBV5-1,TRBD2,NA,TGCGCCAGCAGCTCGACTAGCGGGAGTTTGGAGCAGTACTTC,CASSSTSGSLEQYF
TRBJ1-4,TRBV28,NA,few,TGTGCCAGCAGTTTGGGCAGGGGAACGTATAATGAAAAACTGTTTTTT,CASSLGRGTYNEKLFF
TRBJ2-3,TRBV11-3,TRBD2,NA,TGTGCCAGCAGCTTAGGACTAGCGGGGTCAGATACGCAGTATTTT,CASSLGLAGSDTQYF
TRBJ2-7,TRBV19,TRBD2,NA,TGTGCCAGTAGTATGACCGGGGGGAGTCACGAGCAGTACTTC,CASSMTGGSHEQYF
TRBJ2-6,TRBV19,TRBD1,few,TGTGCCACGAGGGACAGGGAACTTCTAGTTTCCTCTGGGGCCAACGTCCTGACTTTC,CATRDRELLVSSGANVLTF
TRBJ2-1,TRBV5-5,NA,NA,TGTGCCAGCAGCTTACTGGTCAGGGATAATGAGCAGTTCTTC,CASSLLVRDNEQFF
TRBJ2-4,TRBV28,NA,NA,TGTGCCAGCAGTCCCCCTGGTAAAAACATTCAGTACTTC,CASSPPGKNIQYF
TRBJ2-2,TRBV5-1,TRBD2,few,TGCGCCAGCAGGCTGACTAGCCGGGAGCTGTTTTTT,CASRLTSRELFF
TRBJ1-1,TRBV10-3,NA,NA,TGTGCCATCAGCCACACAGGGCCGAACACTGAAGCTTTCTTT,CAISHTGPNTEAFF
TRBJ2-1,TRBV19,TRBD2,NA,TGTGCCAGTTCCCTAGCGGGGGCGGAGAATGAGCAGTTCTTC,CASSLAGAENEQFF
TRBJ2-2,TRBV18,NA,NA,TGTGCCAGCTCACCACGGGTAGCAGCGAACACCGGGGAGCTGTTTTTT,CASSPRVAANTGELFF
TRBJ1-1,TRBV6-5,NA,NA,TGTGCCAGCAGTTATGAGGCCACTGAAGCTTTCTTT,CASSYEATEAFF
TRBJ2-1,TRBV5-4,NA,NA,TGTGCCAGCAGCCAAGACAGCTCCTCCTACAATGAGCAGTTCTTC,CASSQDSSSYNEQFF
TRBJ1-1,TRBV29-1,NA,NA,TGCAGCGCTGTCCAAACGTACACTGAAGCTTTCTTT,CSAVQTYTEAFF
TRBJ1-1,TRBV7-3,NA,NA,TGTGCCAGCAGCTTAACAGGGGAAGGGCTTCGATCTGAAGCTTTCTTT,CASSLTGEGLRSEAFF
TRBJ2-7,TRBV9,NA,NA,TGTGCCAGCAGCCTTGCAGAGGGCTACGAGCAGTACTTC,CASSLAEGYEQYF
TRBJ2-2,TRBV5-4,TRBD1,NA,TGTGCCAGCAGCTGGACAGGAATCTATCTGAACACCGGGGAGCTGTTTTTT,CASSWTGIYLNTGELFF
TRBJ1-4,TRBV28,TRBD1,NA,TGTGCCAGCAGTTTATCCGGGACAGGGGATGAAAAACTGTTTTTT,CASSLSGTGDEKLFF
TRBJ1-5,TRBV28,NA,once,TGTGCCAGCACCATCCGGGCCTTACCCCACCAGCCCCAGCATTTT,CASTIRALPHQPQHF
TRBJ2-3,TRBV4-1,TRBD2,few,TGCGCCAGCAGCCAAGGCGCCCTACTAGCGGGAGGTACAGATACGCAGTATTTT,CASSQGALLAGGTDTQYF
TRBJ2-1,TRBV18,TRBD2,NA,TGTGCCAGCTCACCACTTACTAGCGGGAGTTACAATGAGCAGTTCTTC,CASSPLTSGSYNEQFF
TRBJ2-7,TRBV6-5,TRBD2,NA,TGTGCCAGCAGACTCACGGGAGGCAACGAGCAGTACTTC,CASRLTGGNEQYF
TRBJ2-3,TRBV29-1,NA,NA,TGCAGCGTTGAACGGACCGTCCCAGATACGCAGTATTTT,CSVERTVPDTQYF
TRBJ2-3,TRBV19,TRBD2,NA,TGTGCCAGTAGTATAGGAACGGGAGGGCCCACTGGTACGCAGTATTTT,CASSIGTGGPTGTQYF
TRBJ2-6,TRBV6-5,TRBD1,NA,TGTGCCAGCAGTTCGGGACAGGTCTCTGGGGCCAACGTCCTGACTTTC,CASSSGQVSGANVLTF
TRBJ2-1,TRBV2,TRBD1,NA,TGTGCCAGCAACATGGGACAGACTGGGTACAATGAGCAGTTCTTC,CASNMGQTGYNEQFF
TRBJ1-2,TRBV5-1,TRBD1,NA,TGCGCCAGCAGCCAAAGAACCGGGACAGGGGTTGGCTACACCTTC,CASSQRTGTGVGYTF
TRBJ2-1,TRBV12-5,NA,NA,TGTGCTAGTGGTTTGGGGTCCCAGGCCCCGGAGCAGTTCTTC,CASGLGSQAPEQFF
TRBJ2-1,TRBV10-3,TRBD2,NA,TGTGCCATCAGTAGCGGGGGCTCCTACAATGAGCAGTTCTTC,CAISSGGSYNEQFF
TRBJ1-1,TRBV19,NA,NA,TGTGCCAGTAGTACACGATGGGTCCAACCGAACACTGAAGCTTTCTTT,CASSTRWVQPNTEAFF
TRBJ2-3,TRBV11-2,TRBD2,NA,TGTGCCAGCAGCTTAATTGGGCGGGAGAGAACAGATACGCAGTATTTT,CASSLIGRERTDTQYF
TRBJ2-1,TRBV28,NA,NA,TGTGCCAGCAGTTCCCGGGACATAGCCTACAATGAGCAGTTCTTC,CASSSRDIAYNEQFF
TRBJ1-2,TRBV5-4,TRBD1,NA,TGTGCCAGCAGCTCGGGACAGGAGCCCTATGGCTACACCTTC,CASSSGQEPYGYTF
TRBJ1-1,TRBV5-6,NA,NA,TGTGCCAGCAGCGGCGGTACTGAAGCTTTCTTT,CASSGGTEAFF
TRBJ1-5,TRBV2,NA,NA,TGTGCCAGCAAGCCCATGGGAGATAGCAATCAGCCCCAGCATTTT,CASKPMGDSNQPQHF
TRBJ2-1,TRBV21-1,NA,NA,TGTGCCAGCAGCCCAAGGGGTGGCTTAGGCTACAATGAGCAGTTCTTC,CASSPRGGLGYNEQFF
TRBJ1-1,TRBV5-1,NA,NA,TGCGCCAGCAGCTTAGTGAGGGGCGTCACTGAAGCTTTCTTT,CASSLVRGVTEAFF
TRBJ2-7,TRBV7-9,NA,NA,TGTGCCAGCAGCTTACAGGGCTACGAGCAGTACTTC,CASSLQGYEQYF
TRBJ2-7,TRBV11-2,NA,NA,TGTGCCAGCAGCCATGGGGCGGGCGAGCAGTACTTC,CASSHGAGEQYF
TRBJ2-7,TRBV7-3,NA,NA,TGTGCCAGCAGCTTACAGGGGCAGGGAACCTACGAGCAGTACTTC,CASSLQGQGTYEQYF